This T cell receptor beta chain was sequenced in a study of cytomegalovirus exposure and HLA in healthy donors. The study's findings and limits: Data from an earlier analysis indicated that most TCR beta V segments were productive either about 90% or about 30% of the time. Reports state that TCR beta sequences accurately predicted most subjects' HLA-A and HLA-B alleles. In a later analysis, DRB1 alleles had the most associated TCRs; HLA-C alleles the fewest.

The PCR employed 60 Vbeta primers together with 13 Jbeta primers. The assay was immunoSEQ multiplex PCR, and TCRdb's table has in-frame clones only and misses some. The table has more than 110,000 clones, roughly 80% seen once. Germline CDR1 reads WNHNN; CDR2 reads SYGVQD (reference sequence). The CDR3 extends over 16 amino acids. V lost 5 bases to trimming and J lost 2 bases, with 13 bases between them. A note on this clone: Its antigen is not known.

Sequencing used PBMCs. The chain couples TRBV10-1 to TRBJ2-6; TRBD1 is a possible D gene (5 bases). The source is a female donor in good health and CMV-seronegative. In DNA, the CDR3 is TGCGCCAGCAGTAGGACCGCAGGGCCTGGGGCCAACGTCCTGACTTTC. Amino acids: CASSRTAGPGANVLTF.